This T cell receptor (beta chain) emerged from a study of T-cell memory formation after mild COVID-19 (dated by TCRdb to 2020 to 2023). Describing the broader study: Most TCR sequence clusters were specific to one of the two donors. Longitudinal TCRalpha and TCRbeta repertoire sequencing tracked T-cell clones expanding and contracting after mild COVID-19 in two donors. Two young, previously healthy adult volunteers made up the cohort, one male and one female.

The full study reports these points: Clones contracting from day 15 to 85 had balanced CD4/CD8 phenotypes, while a second wave expanding from day 15 to 37 was biased towards CD4+. Whether the second-wave clones peaking on day 37 were SARS-CoV-2 specific was not confirmed. Contracting CD4+ clones appeared mostly in the CM and EM memory subsets, whereas CD8+ clones were enriched in EMRA. Some responding clones were detected in pre-infection memory, which suggested that pre-existing cross-reactive memory T cells had joined the SARS-CoV-2 response. The study included only a couple of mild cases, and larger cohorts that include severe cases with pre-infection samples were judged to be necessary.

Ficoll-Paque density gradient centrifugation was the method used to isolate PBMCs. TCRdb records Illumina NovaSeq 6000 as the sequencer. Using 5'RACE with constant-segment primers, TCRalpha and TCRbeta cDNA libraries were constructed, with sample barcodes and unique molecular identifiers added in the process. Trizol reagent was used to extract RNA from every sample. Amplification of the libraries took two PCR steps, and the second step added a second sample barcode plus Illumina TruSeq adapters. The libraries were sequenced on an Illumina NovaSeq using 2 x 150 bp paired-end reads. As for the authors' bioinformatics: With migec v1.2.7, reads were demultiplexed and then collapsed into UMI-guided consensus sequences. Using mixcr v2.1.11, the UMI consensuses were aligned to TRA and TRB V and J templates and assembled into clonotypes. Clonotypes were classified as expanded or contracted when called significant by both edgeR and NoisET, with noise models trained on biological replicates. edgeR calls used a false discovery rate-adjusted p below 0.01 and a log2 fold-change threshold of 1. As an exploratory analysis of dynamics, PCA with hierarchical clustering was applied to max-normalized trajectories of the 1000 most abundant clonotypes. Each responding clone was given a CD4 or CD8 phenotype based on the CD4+ and CD8+ repertoires, which had been sequenced separately. Clones were called with MiXCR by TCRdb after fastp trimmed the public reads at Q25, and only in-frame beta chains were retained. Rows are unified per CDR3 protein, each entry keeping the most common DNA and genes. Clone size and V and J calls follow TCRdb, not the original study. Within this sample are around 300,000 distinct CDR3 sequences, with 10% to 15% of them counted one time only. The leading ten clones occupy around 21% of the sample.

The CDR3 runs 16 residues from the cysteine to the phenylalanine. The entry retains the CDR3 DNA only, 48 bases that are in frame from base 1. Cut back by 4 bases and 0 bases, the V and J ends lie 15 bases apart. Via the germline V gene (reference sequence), CDR1 is SEHNR and CDR2 FQNEAQ. This clonotype turned up a few times. Which antigen it targets is not known. Base-call qualities are not available, and no considerably larger clone is one nucleotide away. The sequence came from a young man who had mild COVID-19 (a few samples of this study predate the infection). The sample titles of this study are shuffled in the database, so cell type and time point are left out; the donor was told from shared clones. Sequenced material: PBMCs or a T cell subset sorted from them (not recorded which). Recombination linked TRBV7-9 to TRBJ1-1; the D gene is possibly TRBD1, with 5 bases matching. For the CDR3, the sequence is CASSSGLAGLNTEAFF. The nucleotide sequence is TGTGCCAGCAGCTCGGGGTTGGCAGGGCTGAACACTGAAGCTTTCTTT.